Each of the 18 T cell receptor beta chains below was sequenced from the same sample in a study of cytomegalovirus exposure and HLA in healthy donors. 13 Jbeta primers and 60 Vbeta primers were used for the PCR. Profiled with immunoSEQ multiplex PCR; TCRdb holds only in-frame clones, not every one. The sample shows over 55,000 clones, around 87% of them seen only once. The sequencing sample was made of PBMCs. The receptors derive from a young man in good health and CMV-seronegative.

The V and J genes are TRBV5-4 and TRBJ1-6; TRBD1 matches at 9 bases. The CDR3 runs 15 residues. With 4 bases clipped from V and 9 bases from J, the junction kept 8 bases outside the gene matches. From germline, CDR1 is SGHNT and CDR2 YYREEE (reference sequence). CDR3 loop: CASSTPQGASSPLHF. CDR3 DNA: TGTGCCAGCAGCACACCACAGGGGGCAAGTTCACCCCTCCACTTT.

The J gene is TRBJ2-6, the V gene TRBV6-4, with D possibly being TRBD2 (5 bases). The CDR3 spans 17 residues. Per germline, CDR1 MRHNA and CDR2 SNTAGT. Trimming removed 0 bases from V and 3 bases from J, with 12 bases in between. The DNA for the CDR3 is TGTGCCAGCAGTGACTCGGGTGAGGGTGATGGGGCCAACGTCCTGACTTTC. It encodes CASSDSGEGDGANVLTF.

The chain employs TRBV10-3 and TRBJ1-5; 10 nucleotides agree with TRBD1. The CDR3 consists of 12 residues. V shed 10 bases and J 7 bases; nucleotides not matched to a gene: 4. Germline loops: CDR1 ENHRY, CDR2 SYGVKD. CDR3 loop: CATGQGDQPQHF. The CDR3 DNA is TGTGCCACCGGACAGGGGGACCAGCCCCAGCATTTT.

J is TRBJ1-1 and V is TRBV30; possible D gene TRBD1, 6 bases. The CDR3 is made up of 11 amino acids. Germline-derived CDR1 and CDR2 are GTSNPN and SVGIG (reference sequence). The V end lost 2 bases, the J end lost 11 bases, and 12 bases lay between the germline ends. The CDR3 loop reads CAWSPQGPAFF. The CDR3 region has the DNA TGTGCCTGGAGTCCACAGGGTCCGGCTTTCTTT. The full variable domain, completed using reference TRBV30 and TRBJ1-1, is SQTIHQWPATLVQPVGSPLSLECTVEGTSNPNLYWYRQAAGRGLQLLFYSVGIGQISSEVPQNLSASRPQDRQFILSSKKLLLSDSGFYLCAWSPQGPAFFGQGTRLTVV.

The gene calls are TRBV4-1 and TRBJ1-5; D gene unclear. The CDR3 is 15 residues long. Trimming took off 2 bases at V and 3 bases at J, with 11 bases between the two ends. Germline CDR1 is MGHRA and CDR2 is YSYEKL. CDR3 DNA sequence: TGCGCCAGCAGCCAAAGACAAGTTTCCAATCAGCCCCAGCATTTT. This sequence encodes CASSQRQVSNQPQHF.

The gene calls are TRBV28 and TRBJ2-3, with 8 positions matching TRBD2. The CDR3 is 17 amino acids. Germline CDR1 MDHEN, CDR2 SYDVKM. The junction had 11 bases not matched to a gene; V was cut back by 6 bases and J by 0 bases. CDR3 nucleotide sequence: TGTGCCAGCAGGCGAAATAGGGGACTAGGTAGCACAGATACGCAGTATTTT. Translated: CASRRNRGLGSTDTQYF.

The chain has TRBV5-1 and TRBJ2-7, with D maybe TRBD1 (5 bases). Per the germline V gene, CDR1 is SGHRS and CDR2 is YFSETQ. The CDR3 is made up of 14 amino acids. The V end was cut by 4 bases, the J end by 6 bases, with 17 bases between. CDR3 sequence reads: CASSTGHSQGEQYF. CDR3 nucleotides: TGCGCCAGCAGCACCGGACATTCTCAGGGCGAGCAGTACTTC.

V gene TRBV5-1 combines with J gene TRBJ2-1; the match to TRBD2 covers 8 bases. Germline assignment: CDR1 SGHRS and CDR2 YFSETQ. The V and J ends lost 1 base and 10 bases, in that order; junction bases with no gene match: 4. This CDR3 is 13 amino acids long. For the CDR3, the DNA is TGCGCCAGCAGCTTGAATGCGGGGGGCGAGCAGTTCTTC. Translated: CASSLNAGGEQFF.

This clone showed up just once. This chain uses TRBV11-3 with TRBJ2-7, with D possibly matching TRBD2 (5 bases). Trimming shortened V by 1 base and J by 1 base, and 8 bases separated the two germline ends. Germline values: CDR1 SGHNT, CDR2 YENEEA. This CDR3 region has 14 residues. CDR3 amino acids: CASSLGAVSYEQYF. The CDR3 DNA is TGTGCCAGCAGCTTAGGAGCGGTATCCTACGAGCAGTACTTC.

This chain joins TRBV5-6 and TRBJ2-2; weak D call: TRBD2 (6 bases). The CDR3 has 14 amino acids. With 3 bases removed from V and 3 bases from J, the gap between germline ends came to 9 bases. The germline V gene has CDR1 SGHDT and CDR2 YYEEEE. The CDR3 sequence: CASSSGLYTGELFF. In DNA, the CDR3 is TGTGCCAGCAGCTCGGGACTTTACACCGGGGAGCTGTTTTTT.

This rearrangement joins TRBV7-2 to TRBJ2-7; 10 bases map to TRBD2. This CDR3 contains 17 residues. V shed 0 bases and J 4 bases; nucleotides not matched to a gene: 9. Germline lookup yields CDR1 SGHTA and CDR2 FQGNSA. The CDR3 region is CASSLAPLERGGYEQYF. The CDR3 DNA is TGTGCCAGCAGCTTAGCTCCCCTAGAGCGGGGGGGGTACGAGCAGTACTTC.

This chain connects TRBV9 to TRBJ1-1, with 7 nucleotides matching TRBD1. Germline CDR1 and CDR2: SGDLS and YYNGEE. J lost 3 bases, V lost 3 bases, and 8 bases had no gene match. This CDR3 contains 15 residues. DNA of the CDR3: TGTGCCAGCAGCGCCCGACAGGGCGGAGACACTGAAGCTTTCTTT. It specifies CASSARQGGDTEAFF.

The gene calls are TRBV4-1 and TRBJ2-5; 11 bases line up with TRBD2. TRBJ2-7 explains the end of the DNA better; the J call may be wrong. The CDR3 has 15 residues. Germline-derived CDR1 and CDR2 are MGHRA and YSYEKL. CDR3 protein: CASRSTSGSSYEQYF. Here the CDR3 DNA reads TGCGCCAGCCGATCTACTAGCGGGAGCTCCTACGAGCAGTACTTC.

The chain carries TRBV6-1 and TRBJ1-6, with TRBD1 matching 9 bases. Unmatched junction bases numbered 7, after V lost 6 bases and J lost 10 bases. The CDR3 has 14 amino acids. Germline values: CDR1 MNHNS, CDR2 SASEGT. The CDR3 DNA reads TGTGCCAGCAGGTCCGGGACAGGGCCCTCACCCCTCCACTTT. Translation: CASRSGTGPSPLHF.

This sequence joins TRBV5-1 and TRBJ2-5, with 12 bases lining up with TRBD2. The CDR3 is made up of 18 amino acids. Germline V gene sequence: CDR1 SGHRS, CDR2 YFSETQ. J gave up 1 base and V 0 bases, and 7 bases lay outside the gene matches. The CDR3 sequence: CASSLVSSGGASQETQYF. DNA of the CDR3: TGCGCCAGCAGCTTGGTGTCTAGCGGGGGGGCTTCCCAAGAGACCCAGTACTTC.

V usage is TRBV13 and J usage is TRBJ1-4; 10 bases are a match to TRBD1. V dropped 4 bases and J dropped 3; count of bases not matched to a gene: 5. The CDR3 runs 16 residues. CDR1 is PRHDT and CDR2 is FYEKMQ in the germline V gene (reference sequence). Here the CDR3 reads CASSSGTGVANEKLFF. CDR3 DNA sequence: TGTGCCAGCAGCTCCGGGACAGGGGTGGCTAATGAAAAACTGTTTTTT.

The chain combines TRBV4-1 with TRBJ1-5, with no clear D. V lost 1 base and J lost 4, with 11 bases in between. CDR3 length: 15 residues. The germline V gene has CDR1 MGHRA and CDR2 YSYEKL. In DNA form, the CDR3 reads TGCGCCAGCAGCCAAGTCCGGACTGAAAATCAGCCCCAGCATTTT. Translation gives CASSQVRTENQPQHF.

V gene TRBV29-1 combines with J gene TRBJ2-2, with 12 bases fitting TRBD2. The junction had 12 bases not matched to a gene; V was cut back by 6 bases and J by 4 bases. Looked up from germline, CDR1 is SQVTM and CDR2 is ANQGSEA. CDR3 length: 17 residues. CDR3 amino acids: CSVYGLAGGPGTGELFF. The CDR3 nucleotides read TGCAGCGTGTATGGGCTAGCGGGGGGGCCGGGCACCGGGGAGCTGTTTTTT.